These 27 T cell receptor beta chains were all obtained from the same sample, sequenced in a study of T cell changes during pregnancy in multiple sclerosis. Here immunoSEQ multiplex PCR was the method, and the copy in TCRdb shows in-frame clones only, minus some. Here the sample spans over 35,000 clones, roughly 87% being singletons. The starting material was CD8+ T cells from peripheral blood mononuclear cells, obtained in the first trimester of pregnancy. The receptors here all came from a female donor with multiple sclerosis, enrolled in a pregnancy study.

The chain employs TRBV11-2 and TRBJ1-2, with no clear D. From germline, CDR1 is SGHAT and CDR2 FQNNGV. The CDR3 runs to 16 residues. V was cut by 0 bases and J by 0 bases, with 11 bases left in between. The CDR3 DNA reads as TGTGCCAGCAGCTTAGATTCTGAGGTTTCTAACTATGGCTACACCTTC. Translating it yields CASSLDSEVSNYGYTF. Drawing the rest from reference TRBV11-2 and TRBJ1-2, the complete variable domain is EAGVAQSPRYKIIEKRQSVAFWCNPISGHATLYWYQQILGQGPKLLIQFQNNGVVDDSQLPKDRFSAERLKGVDSTLKIQPAKLEDSAVYLCASSLDSEVSNYGYTFGSGTRLTVV.

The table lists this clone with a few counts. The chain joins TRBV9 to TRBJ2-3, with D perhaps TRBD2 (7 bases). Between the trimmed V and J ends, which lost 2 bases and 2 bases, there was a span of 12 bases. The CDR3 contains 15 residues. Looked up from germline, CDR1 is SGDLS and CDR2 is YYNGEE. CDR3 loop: CASSVWGGNTDTQYF. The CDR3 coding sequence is TGTGCCAGCAGCGTCTGGGGGGGCAACACAGATACGCAGTATTTT.

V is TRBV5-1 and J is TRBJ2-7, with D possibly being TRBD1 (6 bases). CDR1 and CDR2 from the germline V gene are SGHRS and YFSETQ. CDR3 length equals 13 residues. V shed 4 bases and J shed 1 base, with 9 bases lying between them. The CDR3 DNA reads TGCGCCAGCAGCCTCACAGGGTCCTACGAGCAGTACTTC. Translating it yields CASSLTGSYEQYF.

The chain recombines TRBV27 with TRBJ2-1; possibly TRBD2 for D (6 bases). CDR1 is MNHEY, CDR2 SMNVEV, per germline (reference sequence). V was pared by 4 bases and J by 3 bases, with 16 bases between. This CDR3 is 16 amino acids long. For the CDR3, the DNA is TGTGCCAGCAGTTCCGTGGCGGGAAGGGACTACAATGAGCAGTTCTTC. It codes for CASSSVAGRDYNEQFF.

The CDR3 protein is CASSVEAGNQETQYF. The CDR3 nucleotides are TGTGCCAGCAGCGTAGAGGCGGGAAACCAAGAGACCCAGTACTTC. J is TRBJ2-5 and V is TRBV9; tentatively, D is TRBD2 (6 bases). The CDR3 consists of 15 residues. V lost 0 bases and J lost 0, with 9 bases in between. Germline V CDR1 and CDR2: SGDLS, YYNGEE.

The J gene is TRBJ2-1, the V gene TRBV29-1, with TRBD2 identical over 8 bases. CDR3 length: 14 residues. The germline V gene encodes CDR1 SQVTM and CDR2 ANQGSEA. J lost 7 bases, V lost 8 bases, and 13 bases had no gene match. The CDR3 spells CSLGGRTSWNEQFF. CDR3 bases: TGCAGCCTTGGTGGTCGGACTAGCTGGAATGAGCAGTTCTTC.

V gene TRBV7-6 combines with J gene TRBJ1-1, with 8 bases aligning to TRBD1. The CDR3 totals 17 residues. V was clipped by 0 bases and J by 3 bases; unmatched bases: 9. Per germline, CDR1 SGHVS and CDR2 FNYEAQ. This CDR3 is CASSLAPNRGKDTEAFF. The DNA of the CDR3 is TGTGCCAGCAGCTTAGCGCCTAACAGGGGGAAAGACACTGAAGCTTTCTTT.

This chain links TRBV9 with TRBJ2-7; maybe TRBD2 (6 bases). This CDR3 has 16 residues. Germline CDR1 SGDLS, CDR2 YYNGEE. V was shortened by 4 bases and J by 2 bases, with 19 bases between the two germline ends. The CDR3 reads CASSYSPREDAYEQYF. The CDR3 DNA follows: TGTGCCAGCAGCTATAGCCCCAGGGAGGATGCCTACGAGCAGTACTTC.

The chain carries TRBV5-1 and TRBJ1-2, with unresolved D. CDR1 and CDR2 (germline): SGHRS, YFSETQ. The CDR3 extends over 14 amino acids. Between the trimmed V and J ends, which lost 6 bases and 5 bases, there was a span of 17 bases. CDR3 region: CASTYDLEFYGYTF. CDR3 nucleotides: TGCGCCAGCACTTACGACCTAGAATTTTATGGCTACACCTTC.

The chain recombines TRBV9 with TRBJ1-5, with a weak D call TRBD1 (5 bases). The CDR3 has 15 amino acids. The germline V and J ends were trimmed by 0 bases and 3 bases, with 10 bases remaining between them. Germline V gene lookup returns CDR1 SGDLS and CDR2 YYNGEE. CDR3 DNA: TGTGCCAGCAGCGTAGAAGGGGCGACCAATCAGCCCCAGCATTTT. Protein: CASSVEGATNQPQHF.

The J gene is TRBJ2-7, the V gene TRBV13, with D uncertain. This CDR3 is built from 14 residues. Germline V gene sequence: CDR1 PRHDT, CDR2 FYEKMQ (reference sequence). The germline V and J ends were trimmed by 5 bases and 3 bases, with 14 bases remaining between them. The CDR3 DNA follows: TGTGCCAGCAGCCCTGGGCCAGAATTCTACGAGCAGTACTTC. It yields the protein CASSPGPEFYEQYF.

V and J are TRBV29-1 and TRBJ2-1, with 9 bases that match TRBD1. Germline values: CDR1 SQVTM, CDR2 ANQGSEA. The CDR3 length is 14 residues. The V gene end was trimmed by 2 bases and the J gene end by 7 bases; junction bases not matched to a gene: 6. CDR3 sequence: CSVEIRDRANEQFF. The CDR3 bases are TGCAGCGTTGAAATCCGGGACAGGGCGAATGAGCAGTTCTTC.

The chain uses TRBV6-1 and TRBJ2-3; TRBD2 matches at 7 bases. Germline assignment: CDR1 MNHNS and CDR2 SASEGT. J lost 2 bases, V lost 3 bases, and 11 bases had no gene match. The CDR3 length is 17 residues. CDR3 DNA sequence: TGTGCCAGCAGTGACCAGGGACTAACGGACCTCACAGATACGCAGTATTTT. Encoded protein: CASSDQGLTDLTDTQYF.

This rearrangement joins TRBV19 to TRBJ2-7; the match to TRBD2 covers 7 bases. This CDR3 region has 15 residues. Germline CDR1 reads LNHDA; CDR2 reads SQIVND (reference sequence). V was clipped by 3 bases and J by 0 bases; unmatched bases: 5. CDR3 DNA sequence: TGTGCCAGTAGTATCGCGGGGGAAAGCTCCTACGAGCAGTACTTC. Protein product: CASSIAGESSYEQYF.

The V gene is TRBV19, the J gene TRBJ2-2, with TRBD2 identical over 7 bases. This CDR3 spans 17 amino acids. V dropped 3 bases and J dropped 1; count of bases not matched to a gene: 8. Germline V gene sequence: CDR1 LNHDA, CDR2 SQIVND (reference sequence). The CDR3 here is CASSILGVAGNTGELFF. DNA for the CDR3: TGTGCCAGTAGTATTCTTGGGGTAGCGGGGAACACCGGGGAGCTGTTTTTT.

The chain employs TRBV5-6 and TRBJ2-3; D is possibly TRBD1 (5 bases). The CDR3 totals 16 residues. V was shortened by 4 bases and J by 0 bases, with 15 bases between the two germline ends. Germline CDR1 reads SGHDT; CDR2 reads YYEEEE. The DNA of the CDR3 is TGTGCCAGCAGCCCCGGACATATCTCTAGCACAGATACGCAGTATTTT. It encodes CASSPGHISSTDTQYF.

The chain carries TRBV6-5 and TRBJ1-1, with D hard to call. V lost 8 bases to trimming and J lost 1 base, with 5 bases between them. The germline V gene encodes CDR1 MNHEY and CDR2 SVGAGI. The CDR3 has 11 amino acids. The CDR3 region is CASSGNTEAFF. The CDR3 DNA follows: TGTGCCAGCTCGGGGAACACTGAAGCTTTCTTT.

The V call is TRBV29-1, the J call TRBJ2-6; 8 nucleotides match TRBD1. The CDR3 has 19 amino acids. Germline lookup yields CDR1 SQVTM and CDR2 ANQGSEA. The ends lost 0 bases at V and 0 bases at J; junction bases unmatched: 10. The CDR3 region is CSVEDLGQELSSGANVLTF. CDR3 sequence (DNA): TGCAGCGTTGAAGATTTGGGACAGGAGCTTAGCTCTGGGGCCAACGTCCTGACTTTC.

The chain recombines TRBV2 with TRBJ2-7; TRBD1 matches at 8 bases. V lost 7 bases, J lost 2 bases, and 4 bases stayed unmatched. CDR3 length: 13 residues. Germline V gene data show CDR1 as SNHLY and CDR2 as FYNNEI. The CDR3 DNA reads TGTGCCAGCACAGACAGGGGAGCCTACGAGCAGTACTTC. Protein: CASTDRGAYEQYF. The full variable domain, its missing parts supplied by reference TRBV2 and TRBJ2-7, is EPEVTQTPSHQVTQMGQEVILRCVPISNHLYFYWYRQILGQKVEFLVSFYNNEISEKSEIFDDQFSVERPDGSNFTLKIRSTKLEDSAMYFCASTDRGAYEQYFGPGTRLTVT.

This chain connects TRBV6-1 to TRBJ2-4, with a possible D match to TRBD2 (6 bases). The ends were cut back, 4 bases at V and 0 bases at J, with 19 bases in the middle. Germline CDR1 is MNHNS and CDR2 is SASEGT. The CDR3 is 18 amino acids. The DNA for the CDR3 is TGTGCCAGCAGTGCCTCTTCCGGGACTTTTATAGCCAAAAACATTCAGTACTTC. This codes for CASSASSGTFIAKNIQYF.

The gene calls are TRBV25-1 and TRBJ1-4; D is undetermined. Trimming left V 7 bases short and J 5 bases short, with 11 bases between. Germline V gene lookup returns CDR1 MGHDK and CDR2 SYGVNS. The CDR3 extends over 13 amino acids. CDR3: CASKKEENEKLFF. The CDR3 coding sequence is TGTGCCAGCAAAAAGGAGGAGAATGAAAAACTGTTTTTT. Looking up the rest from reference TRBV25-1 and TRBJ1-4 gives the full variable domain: EADIYQTPRYLVIGTGKKITLECSQTMGHDKMYWYQQDPGMELHLIHYSYGVNSTEKGDLSSESTVSRIRTEHFPLTLESARPSHTSQYLCASKKEENEKLFFGSGTQLSVL.

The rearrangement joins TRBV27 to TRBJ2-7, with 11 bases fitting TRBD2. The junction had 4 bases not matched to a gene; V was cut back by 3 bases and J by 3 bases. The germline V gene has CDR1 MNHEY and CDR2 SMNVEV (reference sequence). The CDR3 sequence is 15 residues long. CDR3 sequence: CASSLYTSGSYEQYF. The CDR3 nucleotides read TGTGCCAGCAGTTTGTATACTAGCGGGAGCTACGAGCAGTACTTC.

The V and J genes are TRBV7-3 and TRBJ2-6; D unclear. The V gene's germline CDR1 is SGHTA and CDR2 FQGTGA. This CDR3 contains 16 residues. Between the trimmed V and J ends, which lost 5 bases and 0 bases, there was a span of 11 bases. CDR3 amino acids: CASSPNSYSGANVLTF. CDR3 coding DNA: TGTGCCAGCAGCCCAAACAGTTACTCTGGGGCCAACGTCCTGACTTTC.

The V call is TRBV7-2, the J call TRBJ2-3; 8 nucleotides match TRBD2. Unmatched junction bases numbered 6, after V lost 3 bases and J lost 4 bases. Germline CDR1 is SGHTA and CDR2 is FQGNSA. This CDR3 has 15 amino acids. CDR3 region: CASSFWRGAADTQYF. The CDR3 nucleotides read TGTGCCAGCAGCTTTTGGCGGGGGGCCGCAGATACGCAGTATTTT.

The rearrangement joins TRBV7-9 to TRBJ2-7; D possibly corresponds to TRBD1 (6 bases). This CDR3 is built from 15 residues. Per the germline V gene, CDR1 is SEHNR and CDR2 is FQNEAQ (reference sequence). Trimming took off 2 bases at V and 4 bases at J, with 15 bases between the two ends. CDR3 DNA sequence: TGTGCCAGCAGCTTAACAGGGAAAAATCCTTACGAGCAGTACTTC. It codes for CASSLTGKNPYEQYF.

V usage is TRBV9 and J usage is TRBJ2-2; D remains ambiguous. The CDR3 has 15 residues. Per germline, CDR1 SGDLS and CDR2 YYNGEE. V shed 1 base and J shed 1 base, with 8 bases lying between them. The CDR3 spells CASSVYGGNTGELFF. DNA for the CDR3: TGTGCCAGCAGCGTATACGGCGGGAACACCGGGGAGCTGTTTTTT.

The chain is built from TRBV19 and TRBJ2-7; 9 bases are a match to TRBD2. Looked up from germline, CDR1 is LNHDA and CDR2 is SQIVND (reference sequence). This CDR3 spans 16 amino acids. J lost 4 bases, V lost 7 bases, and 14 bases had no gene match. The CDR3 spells CASTNPLRGGEYEQYF. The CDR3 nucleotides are TGTGCCAGTACCAACCCATTGCGGGGGGGAGAGTACGAGCAGTACTTC.